The sequence of this TCR beta chain was determined in a study of blood T cell dynamics during melanoma immunotherapy. Study context: First-line therapy was either pembrolizumab or nivolumab with ipilimumab for metastatic melanoma.

Trimming removed 5 bases from V and 3 bases from J, with 5 bases in between. Germline V gene data show CDR1 as LNHDA and CDR2 as SQIVND (reference sequence). The CDR3 is 12 residues long. This sample's time point: pre-treatment baseline. At 12 weeks after first infusion, RECIST 1.1 defined response for most patients. DNA loading was fixed at around 0.35 ug for all bulk PBMC samples. Some clones are missing from TCRdb's copy, which holds only in-frame ones; the method was immunoSEQ multiplex PCR. The table records 9,500 to 14,000 clones, approximately 82% of them present only once. As concerns this clone: Its target is not known.

Study-wide findings and caveats: PBMC repertoires of eventual disease-control patients split at W3 into clonality or diversity gains.

The origin of this receptor is a human donor with melanoma. The rearrangement joins TRBV19 to TRBJ2-1, with D uncertain. The sample in question was blood, obtained from a patient treated with checkpoint blockade. CDR3 loop: CASSFNYNEQFF. The CDR3 DNA is TGTGCCAGTAGTTTCAACTACAATGAGCAGTTCTTC.